This entry lists 9 T cell receptor beta chains sequenced from one sample in a study of blood T cells in healthy people across ages (dated by TCRdb to about 2015). The library was prepared using 5' RACE. The run used an Illumina HiSeq 2500. The second PCR ran for roughly 7 to 12 cycles and used a J-beta primer mix along with a sample-barcoded 5' primer. Using fastp trimming at Q25 and MiXCR clonotype assembly, TCRdb reanalyzed the public sequencing data and kept in-frame beta chains. Identical CDR3 proteins give one entry, which carries the most common genes and DNA. The sample contains 650,000 to 1,000,000 distinct CDR3 sequences, roughly 46% of them found a single time. The top ten constitute 15% to 20% of the sample. Sequencing input: blood. The receptor source for this set is a man of 80 years or more in good health.

This clonotype has a single count. This chain joins TRBV29-1 and TRBJ2-1; 7 bases fit TRBD1. The J call is doubtful: the DNA matches TRBJ2-7 better. The CDR3 is 14 residues long. Germline lookup yields CDR1 SQVTM and CDR2 ANQGSEA. CDR3 coding DNA: TGCAGCGTTGAGTGGGACAGTACCTACAATGAGCAGTACTTC. This encodes CSVEWDSTYNEQYF.

At least ten counts were recorded for this clonotype. This sequence joins TRBV6-6 and TRBJ2-1; 12 nucleotides match TRBD1. V was clipped by 6 bases and J by 8 bases; unmatched bases: 2. This CDR3 region has 13 residues. From germline, CDR1 is MNHNY and CDR2 SVGAGI (reference sequence). For the CDR3, the DNA is TGTGCCAGCAGGGGGACAGGGGGCCATGAGCAGTTCTTC. It translates to CASRGTGGHEQFF.

This clonotype was seen a few times. V and J are TRBV5-1 and TRBJ2-1, with TRBD2 matching 11 bases. The J call is in doubt because the DNA end fits TRBJ2-7 better. This CDR3 contains 17 residues. Germline values: CDR1 SGHRS, CDR2 YFSETQ. CDR3 protein: CASSPTTGTSGYNEQYF. The CDR3 nucleotides are TGCGCCAGCAGTCCTACAACCGGGACTAGCGGCTACAATGAGCAGTACTTC.

The rearrangement uses TRBV7-9 and TRBJ2-6; no firm D call. Germline V gives CDR1 SEHNR, CDR2 FQNEAQ (reference sequence). The V end lost 0 bases, the J end lost 4 bases, and 13 bases lay between the germline ends. This CDR3 has 17 residues. CDR3 loop: CASSLANGQAGANVLTF. CDR3 nucleotides: TGTGCCAGCAGCTTAGCAAACGGGCAGGCCGGGGCCAACGTCCTGACTTTC.

V gene TRBV29-1 combines with J gene TRBJ1-1; D possibly corresponds to TRBD1 (5 bases). Germline CDR1 and CDR2: SQVTM and ANQGSEA. V lost 7 bases, J lost 3 bases, and 12 bases lay in between. The length of the CDR3 is 12 residues. Here the CDR3 DNA reads TGCAGCGCCGCAGGGTTCGACACTGAAGCTTTCTTT. Protein product: CSAAGFDTEAFF.

This clonotype has a single count. This sequence joins TRBV7-9 and TRBJ2-5; D uncertain. The DNA end is more similar to TRBJ2-7, so the J call may be wrong. The CDR3 runs 12 residues. Germline-derived CDR1 and CDR2 are SEHNR and FQNEAQ (reference sequence). The CDR3, as DNA: TGTGCCAGCAGTATAAACACCTACGAGCAGTACTTC. It codes for CASSINTYEQYF.

This rearrangement joins TRBV7-2 to TRBJ1-2; D remains ambiguous. The CDR3 loop spans 13 amino acids. The germline V and J ends were trimmed by 2 bases and 7 bases, with 11 bases remaining between them. Germline CDR1 and CDR2: SGHTA and FQGNSA. The CDR3 region is CASSLSLQGGYTF. CDR3 nucleotide sequence: TGTGCCAGCAGCTTATCCCTTCAAGGTGGCTACACCTTC.

The rearrangement links TRBV12-3 or TRBV12-4 to TRBJ2-2; 8 nucleotides match TRBD1. Trimming removed 6 bases from V and 5 bases from J; junction bases left unmatched: 8. This CDR3 comprises 15 residues. CDR3 amino acids: CASRWGTGGTGELFF. The CDR3, as DNA: TGTGCCAGCAGATGGGGAACAGGGGGGACCGGGGAGCTGTTTTTT.

On this clonotype: The junction shows a germline mismatch at one end, possibly a read error. V usage is TRBV5-1 and J usage is TRBJ2-2; 9 bases line up with TRBD1. The CDR3 runs 18 residues. Germline CDR1 reads SGHRS; CDR2 reads YFSETQ. The CDR3 sequence: CASSLDGTGLWDTGEPFF. Here the CDR3 DNA reads TGCGCCAGCAGCTTGGATGGGACAGGGCTTTGGGACACCGGGGAGCCGTTTTTT.